These T cell receptor beta chains were read from a single sample in a study of T cell changes during pregnancy in multiple sclerosis. Sequencing was performed with immunoSEQ multiplex PCR; in TCRdb, only in-frame clones are kept and a portion is missing. The sample holds around 96,000 clones, approximately 92% seen once. Sequenced here: peripheral blood, sampled in the first trimester of pregnancy. Source of these receptors: a female donor with multiple sclerosis, enrolled in a pregnancy study. The CDR3 runs from the conserved cysteine through the conserved F or W. Fields, in order: clone size, V gene, J gene, D gene, CDR3 length, CDR3 protein, CDR3 DNA. D genes are given only for firm matches. A row's size may be missing; if present it is once, few, many or a size class.

NA	TRBV9	TRBJ1-4	NA	15	CASSVDSRGDEKLFF	TGTGCCAGCAGCGTAGACAGCCGGGGTGATGAAAAACTGTTTTTT
NA	TRBV5-8	TRBJ2-5	TRBD2	13	CASSWGLAGTQYF	TGTGCCAGCAGCTGGGGACTAGCGGGCACCCAGTACTTC
NA	TRBV6-5	TRBJ1-6	TRBD1	12	CASTTGDSPLHF	TGTGCCAGCACAACAGGGGATTCACCCCTCCACTTT
NA	TRBV5-1	TRBJ2-5	NA	14	CASSYGGQQETQYF	TGCGCCAGCAGCTACGGAGGACAGCAAGAGACCCAGTACTTC
NA	TRBV27	TRBJ1-2	NA	13	CASSLRVNYGYTF	TGTGCCAGCAGTTTAAGAGTTAACTATGGCTACACCTTC
NA	TRBV9	TRBJ2-5	TRBD2	17	CASSVDLAGGIQETQYF	TGTGCCAGCAGCGTAGATCTAGCGGGAGGGATCCAAGAGACCCAGTACTTC
NA	TRBV7-6	TRBJ2-7	NA	13	CASTPAGGYEQYF	TGTGCCAGCACCCCCGCAGGTGGCTACGAGCAGTACTTC
NA	TRBV14	TRBJ2-3	NA	16	CASSQAPGKPTDTQYF	TGTGCCAGCAGCCAAGCCCCGGGGAAGCCCACAGATACGCAGTATTTT
NA	TRBV10-3	TRBJ2-1	NA	12	CAISESPDKQFF	TGTGCCATCAGTGAGAGCCCGGACAAGCAGTTCTTC
NA	TRBV4-1	TRBJ1-5	NA	12	CASSLDKQPQHF	TGCGCCAGCAGCTTGGACAAGCAGCCCCAGCATTTT
once	TRBV6-5	TRBJ2-7	TRBD1	13	CASRPDRANEQYF	TGTGCCAGCAGACCAGACAGGGCCAACGAGCAGTACTTC
NA	TRBV4-1	TRBJ2-1	NA	11	CASSQGGEQFF	TGCGCCAGCAGCCAGGGGGGTGAGCAGTTCTTC
once	TRBV10-3	TRBJ2-5	TRBD2	12	CAIAGVWETQYF	TGTGCCATCGCGGGGGTATGGGAGACCCAGTACTTC
NA	TRBV30	TRBJ1-2	NA	13	CAWTGAKDYGYTF	TGTGCCTGGACAGGGGCAAAGGACTATGGCTACACCTTC
NA	TRBV30	TRBJ2-1	TRBD1	15	CAWSPLGGDRYEQFF	TGTGCCTGGAGCCCGCTCGGCGGGGACAGGTATGAGCAGTTCTTC
NA	TRBV9	TRBJ2-3	TRBD2	14	CASSFSGLTDTQYF	TGTGCCAGCAGCTTTAGCGGGCTTACAGATACGCAGTATTTT
NA	TRBV14	TRBJ1-1	TRBD1	14	CASSQPGGLTEAFF	TGTGCCAGCAGCCAACCAGGGGGCTTAACTGAAGCTTTCTTT
NA	TRBV13	TRBJ2-2	TRBD2	14	CASSLEAGAGELFF	TGTGCCAGCAGCTTAGAAGCGGGGGCCGGGGAGCTGTTTTTT
NA	TRBV18	TRBJ1-1	NA	15	CASSTRSRQNTEAFF	TGTGCCAGCTCAACCCGGAGCCGCCAGAACACTGAAGCTTTCTTT
NA	TRBV6-6	TRBJ1-5	NA	15	CASRLDLTDTGPQHF	TGTGCCAGCAGGCTCGATTTGACGGACACAGGGCCCCAGCATTTT
NA	TRBV5-1	TRBJ2-5	NA	14	CASSLPGRQETQYF	TGCGCCAGCAGCTTGCCGGGGAGACAAGAGACCCAGTACTTC
NA	TRBV11-2	TRBJ1-4	NA	14	CASSLSVPNEKLFF	TGTGCCAGCAGCTTATCAGTACCTAATGAAAAACTGTTTTTT